These T cell receptor beta chains were read from a single sample in a study of T cell responses to AZD1222 COVID-19 vaccine. TCRdb's table, derived via immunoSEQ multiplex PCR, lists solely in-frame clones and lacks some. The table includes 110,000 to 150,000 clones, about 90% detected once. Material: peripheral blood, obtained on day 0 of AZD1222 vaccination. The source of these receptors is an adult in good health. Both conserved end residues are part of each CDR3. D genes are given only for firm matches. Clone size is shown for a subset of rows, as once, few, many or a class of expanded clone.

D | J | size | V | CDR3 | DNA
- | TRBJ1-6 | - | TRBV30 | CAWSGKGARGSPLHF | TGTGCCTGGAGTGGTAAAGGGGCTAGAGGGTCACCCCTCCACTTT
- | TRBJ1-5 | - | TRBV19 | CASSADSNQPQHF | TGTGCCAGTAGTGCCGATAGCAATCAGCCCCAGCATTTT
- | TRBJ2-3 | - | TRBV9 | CASSATTDTQYF | TGTGCCAGCAGCGCGACCACAGATACGCAGTATTTT
TRBD2 | TRBJ2-1 | - | TRBV5-1 | CASSSSSGSMVNEQFF | TGCGCCAGCAGCTCATCTAGCGGGAGTATGGTAAATGAGCAGTTCTTC
- | TRBJ2-7 | - | TRBV27 | CASSPAGVDPYEQYF | TGTGCCAGCAGTCCCGCCGGAGTGGACCCCTACGAGCAGTACTTC
- | TRBJ2-5 | - | TRBV27 | CASKRGPSSQETQYF | TGTGCCAGCAAGAGAGGACCCTCCTCTCAGGAGACCCAGTACTTC
TRBD2 | TRBJ2-1 | once | TRBV5-1 | CASSPTTSGANNEQFF | TGCGCCAGCAGCCCCACGACTAGCGGGGCTAACAATGAGCAGTTCTTC
- | TRBJ2-7 | - | TRBV20-1 | CSASQRVGSYEQYF | TGCAGTGCTAGTCAGCGGGTTGGCTCCTACGAGCAGTACTTC
- | TRBJ1-2 | - | TRBV4-1 | CASSQAGGYTF | TGCGCCAGCAGCCAAGCGGGAGGCTACACCTTC
TRBD1 | TRBJ1-1 | - | TRBV29-1 | CSVRTGGNTEAFF | TGCAGCGTCCGTACAGGGGGGAACACTGAAGCTTTCTTT
TRBD1 | TRBJ1-6 | - | TRBV5-1 | CASSPGQGGNSPLHF | TGCGCCAGCAGCCCGGGGCAGGGGGGGAATTCACCCCTCCACTTT
- | TRBJ2-7 | - | TRBV20-1 | CSASWGGRDPYEQYF | TGCAGTGCTAGTTGGGGCGGCAGAGACCCCTACGAGCAGTACTTC
TRBD1 | TRBJ1-1 | few | TRBV7-8 | CASQGAADEAFF | TGTGCTAGCCAGGGGGCTGCGGATGAAGCTTTCTTT
- | TRBJ1-1 | - | TRBV15 | CATSISGLNTEAFF | TGTGCCACCAGCATCTCAGGGCTGAACACTGAAGCTTTCTTT
- | TRBJ2-1 | - | TRBV27 | CASSLDPAAGSSYNEQFF | TGTGCCAGCAGTTTAGACCCTGCGGCTGGTAGCTCCTACAATGAGCAGTTCTTC
- | TRBJ2-1 | - | TRBV14 | CASSQTGDGAGKPLNEQFF | TGTGCCAGCAGCCAGACGGGAGATGGGGCGGGAAAACCCCTCAATGAGCAGTTCTTC
TRBD2 | TRBJ2-1 | - | TRBV6-5 | CASRPPTSGNNEQFF | TGTGCCAGCAGACCCCCGACTAGCGGAAACAATGAGCAGTTCTTC
- | TRBJ2-7 | - | TRBV9 | CASSVEQGSYEQYF | TGTGCCAGCAGCGTAGAGCAGGGTTCCTACGAGCAGTACTTC
- | TRBJ1-4 | - | TRBV7-2 | CASSIRQTTNEKLFF | TGTGCCAGCAGCATCCGGCAAACAACTAATGAAAAACTGTTTTTT
- | TRBJ1-5 | - | TRBV7-9 | CASSFGNQPQHF | TGTGCCAGCAGCTTTGGGAATCAGCCCCAGCATTTT
TRBD1 | TRBJ2-5 | - | TRBV19 | CASSPGRGQETQYF | TGTGCCAGTAGTCCCGGCAGGGGGCAAGAGACCCAGTACTTC
TRBD2 | TRBJ2-7 | - | TRBV7-8 | CASSPGGSSYEQYF | TGTGCCAGCAGCCCGGGGGGGAGCTCCTACGAGCAGTACTTC
- | TRBJ1-1 | - | TRBV6-2/TRBV6-3 | CASSDRDIDTEAFF | TGTGCCAGCAGTGACCGGGACATAGACACTGAAGCTTTCTTT
TRBD1 | TRBJ1-2 | - | TRBV19 | CASSVQGANGYTF | TGTGCCAGTAGTGTACAGGGGGCGAATGGCTACACCTTC
- | TRBJ1-5 | once | TRBV7-2 | CASSLYRPGWSNQPQHF | TGTGCCAGCAGCTTATATCGGCCGGGGTGGTCCAATCAGCCCCAGCATTTT
- | TRBJ1-4 | - | TRBV15 | CATSSPEKLFF | TGTGCCACCAGCAGTCCAGAAAAACTGTTTTTT
TRBD1 | TRBJ2-1 | - | TRBV19 | CASSIRTGIGSEQFF | TGTGCCAGTAGTATTAGGACAGGGATCGGCAGTGAGCAGTTCTTC
- | TRBJ1-4 | - | TRBV7-5 | CVRTGGVDEKLFF | TGTGTCAGAACAGGAGGGGTGGATGAAAAACTGTTTTTT
- | TRBJ2-1 | - | TRBV25-1 | CASSETSGLGGFGEQFF | TGTGCCAGCAGTGAGACGAGCGGCTTAGGTGGATTTGGCGAGCAGTTCTTC
TRBD1 | TRBJ2-4 | - | TRBV27 | CASSFGTGGHIQYF | TGTGCCAGCAGTTTCGGGACAGGGGGGCACATTCAGTACTTC